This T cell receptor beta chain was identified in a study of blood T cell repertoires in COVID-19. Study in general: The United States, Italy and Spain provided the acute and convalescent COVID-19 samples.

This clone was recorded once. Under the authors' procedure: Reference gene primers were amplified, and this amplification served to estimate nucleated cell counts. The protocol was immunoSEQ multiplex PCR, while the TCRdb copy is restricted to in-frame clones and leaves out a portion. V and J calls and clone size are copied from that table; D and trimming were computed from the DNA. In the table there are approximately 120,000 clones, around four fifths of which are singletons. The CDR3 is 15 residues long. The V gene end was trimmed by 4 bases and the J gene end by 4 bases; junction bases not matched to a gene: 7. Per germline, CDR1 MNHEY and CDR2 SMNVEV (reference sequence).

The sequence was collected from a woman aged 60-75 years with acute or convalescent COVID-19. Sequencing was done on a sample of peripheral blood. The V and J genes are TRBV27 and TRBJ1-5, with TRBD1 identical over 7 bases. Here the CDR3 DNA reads TGTGCCAGCAGTTCCGGACAGGTTCGGAATCAGCCCCAGCATTTT. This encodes CASSSGQVRNQPQHF.